Below, 29 T cell receptor beta chains from the same sample are listed, as sequenced in a study of blood T cell repertoires in COVID-19. The table came from immunoSEQ multiplex PCR; TCRdb's copy has only in-frame clones and leaves some out. The sample holds some 76,000 clones, 80% to 90% seen once. Sequenced material: peripheral blood. The receptors shown here come from a man in his fifties or sixties with acute or convalescent COVID-19.

V is TRBV2 and J is TRBJ2-2; the D gene is possibly TRBD2 (5 bases). The V end was cut by 2 bases, the J end by 5 bases, with 9 bases between. CDR3 size: 14 residues. CDR1 and CDR2 (germline): SNHLY, FYNNEI. CDR3 DNA sequence: TGTGCCAGCAGTGAATTGGGCGGGACCGGGGAGCTGTTTTTT. This gives the protein CASSELGGTGELFF.

This clone came up once. V usage is TRBV6-5 and J usage is TRBJ1-2; 8 nucleotides line up with TRBD1. This CDR3 has 15 residues. CDR1 and CDR2 (germline): MNHEY, SVGAGI. V gave up 5 bases and J gave up 2 bases; unmatched junction bases: 7. CDR3 protein: CASSLTYRGNYGYTF. CDR3 DNA sequence: TGTGCCAGCAGTCTTACCTACAGGGGGAACTATGGCTACACCTTC.

This clone showed up just once. This chain links TRBV6-5 with TRBJ1-3; D gene uncertain. V was pared by 6 bases and J by 3 bases, with 12 bases between. The CDR3 is made up of 14 amino acids. From germline, CDR1 is MNHEY and CDR2 SVGAGI. The CDR3 region has the DNA TGTGCCAGCAGCCCCGGACTTATTGGAAACACCATATATTTT. Its translation: CASSPGLIGNTIYF.

Only one count was recorded for this clone. A read error may produce the germline difference seen at one junction end. The genes are TRBV6-1 and TRBJ2-7, with D possibly TRBD1 on 5 matching bases. Germline values: CDR1 MNHNS, CDR2 SASEGT. This CDR3 has 11 amino acids. CDR3 in DNA: TGTGCCAGCAGTGAAGCGCATCGGACACACTTC. This codes for CASSEAHRTHF.

The gene calls are TRBV9 and TRBJ2-1; 14 bases match TRBD2. The CDR3 consists of 22 residues. From germline, CDR1 is SGDLS and CDR2 YYNGEE. V dropped 4 bases and J dropped 1; count of bases not matched to a gene: 19. The CDR3 protein is CASSSTGGGLAGGGGSYNEQFF. CDR3 coding DNA: TGTGCCAGCAGCTCGACAGGGGGCGGACTAGCGGGAGGTGGTGGGTCCTACAATGAGCAGTTCTTC.

The chain links TRBV5-4 to TRBJ1-2; tentatively, D is TRBD1 (6 bases). V lost 0 bases and J lost 3, with 12 bases in between. The CDR3 spans 15 residues. Germline CDR1 SGHNT, CDR2 YYREEE (reference sequence). The CDR3 DNA follows: TGTGCCAGCAGCTTGGGGGCAGGGGTAGACTATGGCTACACCTTC. It codes for CASSLGAGVDYGYTF.

The chain recombines TRBV5-1 with TRBJ1-1; 9 bases line up with TRBD1. The CDR3 contains 15 residues. V was clipped by 6 bases and J by 0 bases; unmatched bases: 6. Germline V CDR1 and CDR2: SGHRS, YFSETQ. CDR3: CASTWDRAMNTEAFF. DNA of the CDR3: TGCGCCAGCACCTGGGACAGGGCTATGAACACTGAAGCTTTCTTT.

V usage is TRBV21-1 and J usage is TRBJ2-7; the D call of TRBD2 is as the table states it, not checked on the DNA. TRBV21-1 is recorded as a pseudogene. CDR3 length: 18 residues. The CDR3 loop reads CASSKRGLAGAHSYEQYF. The CDR3 nucleotides are TGTGCCAGCAGCAAACGGGGTCTAGCGGGGGCCCATTCCTACGAGCAGTACTTC.

This clone was recorded a few times. The chain joins TRBV12-5 to TRBJ1-2; 7 positions match TRBD1. Losses at the gene ends were 5 bases for V and 5 bases for J; bases not matched to a gene: 11. This CDR3 comprises 15 residues. Looked up from germline, CDR1 is LGHNT and CDR2 is FRNRAP. The DNA for the CDR3 is TGTGCTAGTGGTCTGCCGGGACAGATAAAATATGGCTACACCTTC. This sequence encodes CASGLPGQIKYGYTF.

Only a few counts were recorded for this clone. The J gene is TRBJ2-2, the V gene TRBV2; D unresolved. The CDR3 loop spans 15 amino acids. Trimming stripped 4 bases from V and 1 base from J, with 10 bases between. Germline V CDR1 and CDR2: SNHLY, FYNNEI. CDR3 in amino acids: CASSVAVLNTGELFF. CDR3 in DNA: TGTGCCAGCAGTGTTGCGGTACTGAACACCGGGGAGCTGTTTTTT.

Regarding this clone: Sequence at one end of the junction differs from germline and may be a read error. The rearrangement links TRBV28 to TRBJ1-1, with TRBD1 matching over 7 bases. In germline, CDR1 is MDHEN, CDR2 SYDVKM. The CDR3 spans 12 residues. The CDR3 DNA reads as TGTGCCAGCAGGTCAGGGGGAACTGGAGCTTTCTTT. Encoded protein: CASRSGGTGAFF.

The V and J genes are TRBV4-1 and TRBJ1-3, with D possibly TRBD1 on 6 matching bases. Per the germline V gene, CDR1 is MGHRA and CDR2 is YSYEKL. The CDR3 is 18 amino acids. Trimming shortened V by 0 bases and J by 4 bases, and 19 bases separated the two germline ends. CDR3 sequence reads: CASSQDPRLRGGGNTIYF. The CDR3 bases are TGCGCCAGCAGCCAAGACCCCAGGCTCAGGGGTGGAGGAAACACCATATATTTT.

The chain carries TRBV28 and TRBJ1-6; 7 bases are shared with TRBD1. V dropped 8 bases and J dropped 15; count of bases not matched to a gene: 10. This CDR3 comprises 12 residues. CDR1 and CDR2 (germline): MDHEN, SYDVKM. The CDR3 loop reads CASGDTRGFLHF. The CDR3 region has the DNA TGTGCCAGCGGGGATACCAGGGGGTTCCTCCACTTT.

The rearrangement joins TRBV19 to TRBJ1-2, with TRBD1 matching 8 bases. The CDR3 runs to 14 residues. After removal of 8 bases from V and 2 bases from J, the junction contained 7 bases not matched to a gene. In germline, CDR1 is LNHDA, CDR2 SQIVND (reference sequence). Written as DNA, the CDR3 is TGTGCCAGTTTGGACAGGGAGGCGAACTATGGCTACACCTTC. Amino acid sequence: CASLDREANYGYTF.

This clone appeared a single time. This rearrangement joins TRBV30 to TRBJ2-7; 8 nucleotides match TRBD1. The V segment lost 2 bases and the J segment 2 bases; nucleotides outside the gene matches: 14. This CDR3 region has 17 residues. The V gene's germline CDR1 is GTSNPN and CDR2 SVGIG (reference sequence). The CDR3 bases are TGTGCCTGGAGTCTACCTTACCCCAGGGACAGGCCCTACGAGCAGTACTTC. This gives the protein CAWSLPYPRDRPYEQYF.

V and J are TRBV19 and TRBJ1-5; no clear D. Germline CDR1 LNHDA, CDR2 SQIVND (reference sequence). This CDR3 is built from 13 residues. With 7 bases removed from V and 3 bases from J, the gap between germline ends came to 10 bases. The CDR3 bases are TGTGCCAGTACTAGGAGCTCCAATCAGCCCCAGCATTTT. Translation gives CASTRSSNQPQHF.

This rearrangement joins TRBV7-9 to TRBJ1-1; D is unresolved. V lost 5 bases, J lost 7 bases, and 14 bases lay in between. CDR1 is SEHNR and CDR2 is FQNEAQ in the germline V gene (reference sequence). This CDR3 spans 13 amino acids. The CDR3 DNA reads TGTGCCAGCAGCCCCGGACTCACGGGTGAAGCTTTCTTT. It specifies CASSPGLTGEAFF.

J is TRBJ2-7 and V is TRBV6-5, with D possibly matching TRBD1 (6 bases). The CDR3 covers 14 residues. The germline V gene has CDR1 MNHEY and CDR2 SVGAGI. V lost 6 bases to trimming and J lost 3 bases, with 15 bases between them. In DNA form, the CDR3 reads TGTGCCAGCAGCGGCGGACAGAGTCTCTACGAGCAGTACTTC. It is translated as CASSGGQSLYEQYF.

This chain connects TRBV5-1 to TRBJ2-5; 7 bases match TRBD1. The trim removed 5 bases at V and 4 bases at J, leaving 8 bases unmatched. This CDR3 has 14 residues. Germline loops: CDR1 SGHRS, CDR2 YFSETQ. CDR3 sequence: CASRRQGSGETQYF. The CDR3 coding sequence is TGCGCCAGCAGAAGACAGGGATCGGGAGAGACCCAGTACTTC. The entire variable domain, with the rest obtained from reference TRBV5-1 and TRBJ2-5, is as follows: KAGVTQTPRYLIKTRGQQVTLSCSPISGHRSVSWYQQTPGQGLQFLFEYFSETQRNKGNFPGRFSGRQFSNSRSEMNVSTLELGDSALYLCASRRQGSGETQYFGPGTRLLVL.

The V call is TRBV5-1, the J call TRBJ2-5, with 9 bases matching TRBD2. The CDR3 runs to 14 residues. Per germline, CDR1 SGHRS and CDR2 YFSETQ. V was pared by 2 bases and J by 4 bases, with 3 bases of the junction left unmatched. The CDR3 region is CASSLGTSTETQYF. CDR3 DNA sequence: TGCGCCAGCAGCTTAGGGACTAGCACAGAGACCCAGTACTTC.

The chain has TRBV28 and TRBJ1-2, with 7 bases matching TRBD1. With V trimmed by 3 bases and J by 7 bases, 8 bases remained unmatched. Per the germline V gene, CDR1 is MDHEN and CDR2 is SYDVKM. CDR3 size: 14 residues. CDR3 in DNA: TGTGCCAGCAGTTTGGGACAGTCAGGACGTGGCTACACCTTC. Its translation: CASSLGQSGRGYTF.

The chain is built from TRBV5-6 and TRBJ1-1, with 9 bases matching TRBD1. The CDR3 runs to 14 residues. V lost 4 bases and J lost 4; bases outside the gene matches: 5. The germline CDR1 and CDR2 sequences are SGHDT and YYEEEE. The CDR3 loop reads CASSAGQGSTEAFF. The DNA of the CDR3 is TGTGCCAGCAGCGCCGGACAGGGGAGCACTGAAGCTTTCTTT.

Details on this clone: Germline and junction disagree at one end, which may indicate a read error. The chain employs TRBV7-8 and TRBJ2-1; 8 nucleotides match TRBD2. Germline loops: CDR1 SGHVS, CDR2 FQNEAQ. The CDR3 runs to 17 residues. This CDR3 is CASSVAIAGSSYNEQFF. The DNA of the CDR3 is TGTGCCAGCAGCGTAGCCATAGCGGGAAGCTCCTACAATGAGCAGTTCTTC. The full variable domain, rest sourced from reference TRBV7-8 and TRBJ2-1, is GAGVSQSPRYKVAKRGQDVALRCDPISGHVSLFWYQQALGQGPEFLTYFQNEAQLDKSGLPSDRFFAERPEGSVSTLKIQRTQQEDSAVYLCASSVAIAGSSYNEQFFGPGTRLTVL.

This rearrangement joins TRBV18 to TRBJ2-2; 10 bases match TRBD2. Germline trimming cut 6 bases from V and 6 bases from J; bases unmatched to any gene: 7. CDR1 is KGHSH, CDR2 LQKENI, per germline. CDR3 size: 15 residues. In DNA form, the CDR3 reads TGTGCCAGCTCCCCTGGGACTAGCGTGGCCGGGGAGCTGTTTTTT. Residues: CASSPGTSVAGELFF.

The chain carries TRBV6-5 and TRBJ2-1; TRBD2 is a possible D gene (6 bases). In germline, CDR1 is MNHEY, CDR2 SVGAGI. The V and J ends lost 8 bases and 0 bases respectively, with 11 bases between them. The CDR3 is 14 amino acids. The CDR3 protein is CASRAGYSYNEQFF. CDR3 bases: TGTGCCAGCCGAGCGGGTTACTCCTACAATGAGCAGTTCTTC.

This clone showed up just once. The rearrangement links TRBV9 to TRBJ1-3, with D possibly TRBD1 on 6 matching bases. With 0 bases removed from V and 2 bases from J, the gap between germline ends came to 12 bases. The germline V gene encodes CDR1 SGDLS and CDR2 YYNGEE. CDR3 length: 16 amino acids. The CDR3: CASSVDGQGTGNTIYF. CDR3 in DNA: TGTGCCAGCAGCGTAGATGGGCAGGGGACTGGAAACACCATATATTTT.

The V gene is TRBV6-2 or TRBV6-3, the J gene TRBJ2-3; 7 bases map to TRBD1. J lost 6 bases, V lost 0 bases, and 18 bases had no gene match. Germline V gene lookup returns CDR1 MNHEY and CDR2 SVGEGT. This CDR3 has 19 residues. The CDR3 loop reads CASSYSWQGVLSVGDTQYF. In nucleotides, the CDR3 is TGTGCCAGCAGTTACTCTTGGCAGGGGGTCTTATCTGTTGGGGATACGCAGTATTTT.

The V and J genes are TRBV6-1 and TRBJ2-5, with 7 positions matching TRBD1. CDR3 size: 14 residues. V was pared by 1 base and J by 7 bases, with 6 bases of the junction left unmatched. Germline lookup yields CDR1 MNHNS and CDR2 SASEGT. The CDR3 sequence: CASSEVRGLGTQYF. The DNA for the CDR3 is TGTGCCAGCAGTGAAGTAAGGGGGCTGGGGACCCAGTACTTC.

The chain couples TRBV2 to TRBJ2-5; 9 bases agree with TRBD2. The CDR3 has 15 residues. Germline loops: CDR1 SNHLY, CDR2 FYNNEI. V shed 7 bases, J shed 4 bases, and the junction held 10 bases outside the gene matches. The CDR3 DNA reads as TGTGCCAGCAACGGCGGGAGGGCCCTCGGAGAGACCCAGTACTTC. It is translated as CASNGGRALGETQYF.